Shown below are 4 T cell receptor beta chains from a single sample sequenced in a study of T cell responses to AZD1222 COVID-19 vaccine. Libraries were prepared by immunoSEQ multiplex PCR; TCRdb keeps only in-frame clonotypes and omits some of them. The sample includes about 100,000 clones, roughly 84% of them seen just once. Sequences were derived from peripheral blood, sampled on day 0 of AZD1222 vaccination. The receptors here all came from an adult in good health.

The CDR3 sequence is CASAATARFEQYF. The CDR3 DNA reads TGTGCCAGCGCCGCCACGGCAAGATTCGAGCAGTACTTC. The chain joins TRBV18 to TRBJ2-7, with no clear D. Trimming stripped 8 bases from V and 6 bases from J, with 17 bases between. Germline V gene sequence: CDR1 KGHSH, CDR2 LQKENI. The CDR3 is 13 residues long.

The chain is built from TRBV21-1 and TRBJ2-7. TRBV21-1 is a recognized pseudogene. The CDR3 is 15 amino acids. The CDR3 loop reads CASIPGLTSTYEQYF. The CDR3, as DNA: TGTGCCAGCATTCCGGGCCTCACTTCCACCTACGAGCAGTACTTC.

This clone was recorded only once. The chain recombines TRBV7-2 with TRBJ1-2; possibly TRBD1 for D (6 bases). This CDR3 is 14 amino acids long. Germline V gives CDR1 SGHTA, CDR2 FQGNSA. Trimming removed 0 bases at V and 7 bases at J, with 12 bases between. DNA for the CDR3: TGTGCCAGCAGCTTAGCTATACAGGGCGGTGGCTACACCTTC. As protein: CASSLAIQGGGYTF. Together with reference TRBV7-2 and TRBJ1-2, the CDR3 gives the full variable domain: GAGVSQSPSNKVTEKGKDVELRCDPISGHTALYWYRQSLGQGLEFLIYFQGNSAPDKSGLPSDRFSAERTGGSVSTLTIQRTQQEDSAVYLCASSLAIQGGGYTFGSGTRLTVV.

The rearrangement joins TRBV27 to TRBJ1-3, with unresolved D. The CDR3 is 15 amino acids. V was shortened by 3 bases and J by 2 bases, with 11 bases between the two germline ends. Germline lookup yields CDR1 MNHEY and CDR2 SMNVEV (reference sequence). Here the CDR3 reads CASSLGGGAGNTIYF. The CDR3 nucleotides read TGTGCCAGCAGTTTGGGCGGTGGGGCTGGAAACACCATATATTTT.